The source of this T cell receptor beta chain is a study of blood T cell repertoires in COVID-19. Generated by immunoSEQ multiplex PCR, the TCRdb table keeps only in-frame clones and is missing some. This table has roughly 170,000 clones, about 74% appearing once. V was cut by 2 bases and J by 12 bases, with 17 bases left in between. CDR3 length: 14 residues. CDR1 is MGHRA and CDR2 is YSYEKL in the germline V gene. This TCR was sampled from a woman older than 75 with acute or convalescent COVID-19. The sample comprised peripheral blood. J is TRBJ2-1 and V is TRBV4-1, with a weak D call TRBD2 (5 bases). The CDR3 protein is CASSQPTGEKGQFF. Written as DNA, the CDR3 is TGCGCCAGCAGCCAACCGACCGGGGAAAAAGGGCAGTTCTTC.